The entry that follows covers one TCR beta chain sequence. TCRdb's copy holds only in-frame clones and misses some; the assay was immunoSEQ multiplex PCR. This table holds 5,500 to 8,500 clones, 70% to 90% found once. These data belong to a study of hypomethylating agent response in myelodysplastic syndrome. Whole-study context: Of these patients, roughly 6 responded (complete response or hematologic improvement) and a few did not.

Germline-derived CDR1 and CDR2 are LNHDA and SQIVND (reference sequence). The CDR3 is 15 amino acids. Deletions cut 0 bases from V and 5 bases from J, with 14 bases between. This sample comprised bone marrow, obtained before or after starting hypomethylating agent treatment for myelodysplastic syndrome (not recorded which). This receptor was obtained from a human donor with myelodysplastic syndrome. This chain joins TRBV19 and TRBJ2-7; D possibly corresponds to TRBD1 (6 bases). The CDR3: CASSIEGALYHEQYF. CDR3 nucleotide sequence: TGTGCCAGTAGTATAGAGGGGGCCTTATACCACGAGCAGTACTTC.